At least ten counts were recorded for the clone carrying this T cell receptor (beta chain). What it binds is not known. V lost 2 bases and J lost 0; bases outside the gene matches: 7. CDR3 length equals 17 residues. Germline V gene sequence: CDR1 SGHTA, CDR2 FQGNSA. This entry comes from a study of T cells after posttransplantation cyclophosphamide. The study, taken as a whole, reports: TRB overlap between skin or GI tissue T cells and blood was limited.

Sequencing was performed with immunoSEQ multiplex PCR; in TCRdb, only in-frame clones are kept and a portion is missing. In total the sample includes 3,000 to 3,500 clones, none of them seen once. Cyclophosphamide on days +3 and +4 followed busulfan-fludarabine conditioning and a marrow graft. This receptor was taken from a female patient aged 40 to 50 who received an allogeneic stem cell transplant from a related donor, was CMV-positive, and had no GVHD. The T cells may come from the graft donor. The chain is built from TRBV7-2 and TRBJ1-3; 7 bases line up with TRBD1. Sequences were derived from PBMCs, sampled 84 days after allogeneic stem cell transplant with posttransplant cyclophosphamide. The CDR3 coding sequence is TGTGCCAGCAGCTTATACTTGGCAGGGGGCTCTGGAAACACCATATATTTT. Protein sequence: CASSLYLAGGSGNTIYF.